Below are 15 T cell receptor beta chains sequenced from a single sample in a study of CD8+ T cells in alopecia areata. In each case, RNA was isolated and then reverse transcribed into cDNA as the sequencing template. Method: immunoSEQ multiplex PCR; TCRdb's copy keeps in-frame clones and lacks some. The sample contains nearly 95,000 clones, 70% to 85% of which appear only once. Treatment of the sample: oral pan-JAK inhibitor, 5-10 mg twice daily. The sample consisted of CD8+ T cells sorted from blood, taken around week 44, from a patient treated with tofacitinib. The source of these receptors is a human donor with alopecia areata.

The chain recombines TRBV15 with TRBJ2-2; tentative D call: TRBD1 (6 bases). The CDR3 is 14 residues long. V was clipped by 5 bases and J by 3 bases, with 10 bases between them. Per the germline V gene, CDR1 is LNHNV and CDR2 is YYDKDF (reference sequence). The CDR3 nucleotides read TGTGCCACCAGCGTTTACAGGGACACCGGGGAGCTGTTTTTT. This sequence encodes CATSVYRDTGELFF.

The CDR3 DNA sequence: TGTGCCACCAGCAGAGTCAGGGTCGGCGAAAAACTGTTTTTT. This encodes CATSRVRVGEKLFF. The chain uses TRBV15 and TRBJ1-4; a weak D match, TRBD1 (5 bases). Germline V lookup: CDR1 LNHNV, CDR2 YYDKDF (reference sequence). CDR3 length equals 14 residues. The V gene lost 1 base and the J gene lost 8 bases, with 11 bases spanning the gap.

The chain combines TRBV29-1 with TRBJ1-2, with 8 bases fitting TRBD1. With V trimmed by 5 bases and J by 4 bases, 3 bases remained unmatched. Looked up from germline, CDR1 is SQVTM and CDR2 is ANQGSEA. The length of the CDR3 is 12 residues. This CDR3 is CSVLQGGYGYTF. CDR3 DNA sequence: TGCAGCGTTTTACAGGGGGGCTATGGCTACACCTTC.

The chain couples TRBV11-2 to TRBJ1-2; D perhaps matches TRBD1 (5 bases). The CDR3 covers 15 residues. Germline lookup yields CDR1 SGHAT and CDR2 FQNNGV. V lost 2 bases and J lost 0, with 10 bases in between. CDR3 coding DNA: TGTGCCAGCAGCTTATCGCAGGGATCTAACTATGGCTACACCTTC. It encodes CASSLSQGSNYGYTF.

This chain links TRBV6-5 with TRBJ2-3, with D unresolved. Trimming removed 8 bases from V and 1 base from J, with 10 bases in between. The CDR3 has 13 amino acids. CDR1 is MNHEY and CDR2 is SVGAGI in the germline V gene. DNA for the CDR3: TGTGCCAGCCTCCGACGTGGCACAGATACGCAGTATTTT. Translation: CASLRRGTDTQYF.

This clone appeared a few times. This chain links TRBV28 with TRBJ1-6; TRBD1 is a possible D gene (6 bases). V lost 10 bases to trimming and J lost 7 bases, with 14 bases between them. The length of the CDR3 is 13 residues. CDR1 MDHEN and CDR2 SYDVKM come from the germline V gene. The CDR3 DNA follows: TGTGCCACTGGCACAGGGCCCAATTCACCCCTCCACTTT. Encoded protein: CATGTGPNSPLHF.

This sequence joins TRBV19 and TRBJ2-5; 7 bases line up with TRBD1. The CDR3 has 15 residues. The junction had 9 bases not matched to a gene; V was cut back by 4 bases and J by 4 bases. Germline V gene data show CDR1 as LNHDA and CDR2 as SQIVND (reference sequence). CDR3 nucleotide sequence: TGTGCCAGTAGTACCCCGGACAGGCCCGGAGAGACCCAGTACTTC. Its translation: CASSTPDRPGETQYF.

The chain has TRBV29-1 and TRBJ1-2, with no clear D. Trimming shortened V by 4 bases and J by 7 bases, and 16 bases separated the two germline ends. This CDR3 is 13 amino acids long. From germline, CDR1 is SQVTM and CDR2 ANQGSEA. Here the CDR3 reads CSVGPVLKGGYTF. DNA for the CDR3: TGCAGCGTTGGACCGGTCCTTAAGGGTGGCTACACCTTC.

The V and J genes are TRBV15 and TRBJ1-4; TRBD1 matches 9 bases. CDR3 size: 15 residues. J was trimmed by 8 bases and V by 6 bases; bases with no gene match: 10. In germline, CDR1 is LNHNV, CDR2 YYDKDF (reference sequence). The CDR3 DNA sequence: TGTGCCACCAGTGCTCCGGGACAGGGACGCGAAAAACTGTTTTTT. It specifies CATSAPGQGREKLFF.

With respect to this clone: This is likely a read error, given that the CDR3 carries no conserved phenylalanine or tryptophan at its end. The CDR3 protein is CAISEGGNQPQHC. The CDR3, as DNA: TGTGCCATCAGTGAGGGGGGGAATCAGCCCCAGCATTGT. The chain joins TRBV10-3 to TRBJ1-5, with D perhaps TRBD1 (5 bases). CDR3 length equals 13 residues. Germline-derived CDR1 and CDR2 are ENHRY and SYGVKD. V shed 2 bases and J shed 4 bases, with 6 bases lying between them.

The rearrangement joins TRBV4-3 to TRBJ2-6; D remains ambiguous. CDR3 length equals 15 residues. The V end was cut by 4 bases, the J end by 2 bases, with 9 bases between. Germline CDR1 is LGHNA and CDR2 is YSLEER. Here the CDR3 reads CASSPATTGANVLTF. The CDR3 DNA sequence: TGCGCCAGCAGCCCCGCAACTACTGGGGCCAACGTCCTGACTTTC.

There are a few counts of this clone. V gene TRBV4-1 combines with J gene TRBJ2-7; 8 nucleotides align to TRBD1. The V segment lost 4 bases and the J segment 1 base; nucleotides outside the gene matches: 6. CDR3 length: 15 residues. Germline CDR1 and CDR2: MGHRA and YSYEKL. In DNA form, the CDR3 reads TGCGCCAGCAGCCGTCAGGGGGCCGCATCCTACGAGCAGTACTTC. Protein product: CASSRQGAASYEQYF.

The chain employs TRBV6-6 and TRBJ1-5, with a tentative D call TRBD1 (5 bases). Germline CDR1 MNHNY, CDR2 SVGAGI (reference sequence). The CDR3 loop spans 13 amino acids. Trimming removed 6 bases from V and 4 bases from J, with 10 bases in between. The CDR3 sequence: CASRIPGNQPQHF. CDR3 DNA: TGTGCCAGCAGGATCCCAGGGAATCAGCCCCAGCATTTT.

The CDR3 DNA sequence: TGTGCCTGGAGACTTTACACTGAAGCTTTCTTT. Translating gives CAWRLYTEAFF. V usage is TRBV30 and J usage is TRBJ1-1, with no clear D. The CDR3 totals 11 residues. Germline V lookup: CDR1 GTSNPN, CDR2 SVGIG (reference sequence). V lost 3 bases, J lost 3 bases, and 5 bases lay in between.

This clone was seen once. The chain couples TRBV5-1 to TRBJ2-7, with TRBD1 matching 11 bases. V dropped 7 bases and J dropped 2; count of bases not matched to a gene: 5. The CDR3 loop spans 14 amino acids. Germline CDR1 reads SGHRS; CDR2 reads YFSETQ. The CDR3 nucleotides are TGCGCCAGCTCGGGGGGACAGGGGGCCTACGAGCAGTACTTC. Amino acid sequence: CASSGGQGAYEQYF.